The 31 T cell receptor beta chains listed next were all sequenced from one sample in a study of T-cell reconstitution after alpha-beta-depleted transplantation in children (dated by TCRdb to the mid-2010s). Libraries were built with PCR. TCRdb names Illumina HiSeq 2500 as the instrument used. TCR libraries were prepared with molecular barcoding, using unique molecular identifiers to normalize TCRbeta repertoire quantification. TCRdb reprocessed the public reads (quality trimming at Q25 with fastp, clone calling with MiXCR) and kept in-frame beta chains. Rows merge per CDR3 protein into single entries with the most common DNA and genes. This sample comprises about 230,000 distinct CDR3 sequences, 12% of them detected only once. 2% to 3% of the sample belongs to the ten largest clones. The sample here was PBMCs from the stem cell graft donor, taken from the stem cell graft. These receptors were taken from a human donor who donated a stem cell graft to a child with acute lymphoblastic leukemia.

Many counts were recorded for this clonotype. The chain joins TRBV9 to TRBJ2-6; TRBD1 aligns across 7 bases. The CDR3 is 17 amino acids. Per the germline V gene, CDR1 is SGDLS and CDR2 is YYNGEE. V shed 2 bases, J shed 7 bases, and the junction held 12 bases outside the gene matches. The CDR3 is CASSVETGRGGANVLTF. The CDR3 DNA sequence: TGTGCCAGCAGCGTCGAGACAGGGCGCGGTGGAGCCAACGTCCTGACTTTC.

The V gene is TRBV4-3, the J gene TRBJ1-2; D remains unclear. The CDR3 sequence is 12 residues long. The germline CDR1 and CDR2 sequences are LGHNA and YSLEER. V shed 5 bases and J shed 7 bases, with 11 bases lying between them. This chain's CDR3 is CASSAPVGGYTF. The DNA for the CDR3 is TGCGCCAGCAGCGCTCCAGTGGGTGGCTACACCTTC.

Many counts were recorded for this clonotype. This chain connects TRBV30 to TRBJ2-3; 8 bases fit TRBD1. This CDR3 region has 15 residues. The V segment lost 2 bases and the J segment 4 bases; nucleotides outside the gene matches: 8. Germline V gives CDR1 GTSNPN, CDR2 SVGIG (reference sequence). The DNA for the CDR3 is TGTGCCTGGAGTCCCGACAGGGGAGTCGCAGATACGCAGTATTTT. It translates to CAWSPDRGVADTQYF.

This clonotype was counted ten times or more. J is TRBJ2-1 and V is TRBV28; 8 bases agree with TRBD2. V was clipped by 6 bases and J by 4 bases; unmatched bases: 11. The V gene's germline CDR1 is MDHEN and CDR2 SYDVKM. The CDR3 loop spans 16 amino acids. In DNA, the CDR3 is TGTGCCAGCAGGGGGGTTAGCGGGGCTGGGTACAATGAGCAGTTCTTC. It encodes CASRGVSGAGYNEQFF.

This clonotype was counted at least ten times. The gene calls are TRBV5-1 and TRBJ2-3; 8 bases are a match to TRBD1. J gave up 4 bases and V 0 bases, and 7 bases lay outside the gene matches. The CDR3 runs to 16 residues. The V gene's germline CDR1 is SGHRS and CDR2 YFSETQ. This chain's CDR3 is CASSLASGQGPDTQYF. DNA for the CDR3: TGCGCCAGCAGCTTGGCCTCCGGACAGGGTCCAGATACGCAGTATTTT.

This clonotype occurred many times. The gene calls are TRBV5-5 and TRBJ2-3, with 9 nucleotides matching TRBD1. The V and J ends lost 0 bases and 2 bases, in that order; junction bases with no gene match: 7. Looked up from germline, CDR1 is SGHKS and CDR2 is YYEKEE (reference sequence). This CDR3 is 17 amino acids long. The CDR3 loop reads CASSLAGGQGYTDTQYF. For the CDR3, the DNA is TGTGCCAGCAGCTTGGCCGGGGGACAGGGATACACAGATACGCAGTATTTT.

This clonotype was detected many times. The chain combines TRBV5-1 with TRBJ2-3; 8 nucleotides align to TRBD1. The CDR3 has 15 residues. CDR1 is SGHRS, CDR2 YFSETQ, per germline. The V gene end was trimmed by 0 bases and the J gene end by 8 bases; junction bases not matched to a gene: 8. The CDR3 reads CASSLDQGAVATQYF. The CDR3 DNA reads TGCGCCAGCAGCTTGGACCAGGGGGCCGTGGCTACGCAGTATTTT.

In this sample, this clonotype turned up a few times. The chain uses TRBV5-1 and TRBJ1-1; the D gene is possibly TRBD1 (6 bases). The germline CDR1 and CDR2 sequences are SGHRS and YFSETQ. The CDR3 is 14 amino acids. Trimming removed 1 base at V and 5 bases at J, with 12 bases between. In DNA form, the CDR3 reads TGCGCCAGCAGCTTGAACCAGGGGTGGACTGAAGCTTTCTTT. Translating it yields CASSLNQGWTEAFF. Full variable domain (outside the CDR3, taken from reference TRBV5-1 and TRBJ1-1): KAGVTQTPRYLIKTRGQQVTLSCSPISGHRSVSWYQQTPGQGLQFLFEYFSETQRNKGNFPGRFSGRQFSNSRSEMNVSTLELGDSALYLCASSLNQGWTEAFFGQGTRLTVV.

The table lists this clonotype with many counts. This chain connects TRBV29-1 to TRBJ2-7; 7 positions agree with TRBD1. The CDR3 covers 13 residues. J was trimmed by 2 bases and V by 2 bases; bases with no gene match: 3. Germline V lookup: CDR1 SQVTM, CDR2 ANQGSEA. CDR3 sequence (DNA): TGCAGCGTTGAAAGGCAGGGGGCCTACGAGCAGTACTTC. Protein: CSVERQGAYEQYF.

In this sample, this clonotype turned up many times. CDR3 sequence reads: CASSSSQGLETQYF. CDR3 sequence (DNA): TGTGCCAGCAGTTCCTCCCAGGGTTTGGAGACCCAGTACTTC. The chain combines TRBV6-2 or TRBV6-3 with TRBJ2-5; tentatively, D is TRBD1 (5 bases). The germline V and J ends were trimmed by 4 bases and 5 bases, with 14 bases remaining between them. CDR3 length equals 14 residues. Germline V gene lookup returns CDR1 MNHEY and CDR2 SVGEGT.

This clonotype has ten or more counts. The V and J genes are TRBV5-1 and TRBJ1-2, with TRBD1 as a possible D gene (5 bases). The CDR3 consists of 14 residues. In germline, CDR1 is SGHRS, CDR2 YFSETQ. Trimming took 1 base from V and 8 from J, leaving 15 bases between them. The CDR3: CASSLKAQGEGYTF. CDR3 in DNA: TGCGCCAGCAGCTTGAAAGCCCAAGGGGAAGGCTACACCTTC.

This clonotype was counted at least ten times. This chain uses TRBV5-1 with TRBJ1-4, with D unresolved. The CDR3 is made up of 14 amino acids. V lost 1 base and J 5 bases, leaving 9 bases between the germline ends. Germline V gives CDR1 SGHRS, CDR2 YFSETQ. The CDR3 nucleotides are TGCGCCAGCAGCTTGATAACAGCGAATGAAAAACTGTTTTTT. This sequence encodes CASSLITANEKLFF.

This chain connects TRBV18 to TRBJ2-2; D is undetermined. The germline CDR1 and CDR2 sequences are KGHSH and LQKENI. The CDR3 is 14 amino acids. The V end lost 0 bases, the J end lost 1 base, and 3 bases lay between the germline ends. The CDR3 loop is CASSPPMNTGELFF. The CDR3 DNA sequence: TGTGCCAGCTCACCACCGATGAACACCGGGGAGCTGTTTTTT.

This clonotype was counted at least ten times. This sequence joins TRBV4-3 and TRBJ2-7, with D possibly called TRBD1 or TRBD2 (6 bases each). CDR1 is LGHNA and CDR2 is YSLEER in the germline V gene. V was trimmed by 4 bases and J by 4 bases, leaving 14 bases between them. This CDR3 is built from 14 residues. The CDR3, as DNA: TGCGCCAGCAGCCTTCTACGGAGGGGGTACGAGCAGTACTTC. This translates into CASSLLRRGYEQYF.

At least ten counts were recorded for this clonotype. The chain uses TRBV4-3 and TRBJ1-2; TRBD1 agrees at 8 bases. Germline V lookup: CDR1 LGHNA, CDR2 YSLEER. Trimming took 3 bases from V and 1 from J; bases not matched to a gene: 7. The CDR3 runs to 16 residues. CDR3 region: CASSHPDRGNNYGYTF. DNA of the CDR3: TGCGCCAGCAGCCACCCCGACAGGGGCAATAACTATGGCTACACCTTC.

This clonotype was seen at least ten times. CDR3 region: CACSLAGNEQFF. Here the CDR3 DNA reads TGTGCCTGTAGCTTAGCTGGAAATGAGCAGTTCTTC. The chain uses TRBV10-3 and TRBJ2-1; D gene ambiguous. Germline loops: CDR1 ENHRY, CDR2 SYGVKD. The CDR3 is 12 amino acids. The germline V and J ends were trimmed by 11 bases and 7 bases, with 15 bases remaining between them.

V gene TRBV5-1 combines with J gene TRBJ2-1; D is possibly TRBD1 (6 bases). Per the germline V gene, CDR1 is SGHRS and CDR2 is YFSETQ. Trimming took 5 bases from V and 7 from J, leaving 22 bases between them. The CDR3 has 16 amino acids. This CDR3 is CASREEGGSLGNEQFF. Here the CDR3 DNA reads TGCGCCAGCAGAGAGGAAGGGGGTTCCCTGGGGAATGAGCAGTTCTTC.

The chain is built from TRBV10-3 and TRBJ1-2, with D tentatively TRBD1 (5 bases). The germline V gene has CDR1 ENHRY and CDR2 SYGVKD. V lost 0 bases, J lost 7 bases, and 12 bases lay in between. This CDR3 has 14 residues. The CDR3 DNA follows: TGTGCCATCAGTGAGTCCCAGGGCCATGGTGGCTACACCTTC. It translates to CAISESQGHGGYTF.

There are many counts of this clonotype. This chain joins TRBV27 and TRBJ2-7; maybe TRBD1 (6 bases). The CDR3 totals 15 residues. Per germline, CDR1 MNHEY and CDR2 SMNVEV (reference sequence). V lost 5 bases and J 0 bases, leaving 14 bases between the germline ends. In nucleotides, the CDR3 is TGTGCCAGCAGTCTATGGGGGACATCCTCCTACGAGCAGTACTTC. Amino acid sequence: CASSLWGTSSYEQYF.

A note on this clonotype: Given a much more abundant clone one base away, this may be a read error. The chain couples TRBV12-3 or TRBV12-4 to TRBJ2-7; 9 positions agree with TRBD2. The CDR3 is made up of 17 amino acids. The CDR3 here is CTSSLAGGRGRAYEQYF. DNA of the CDR3: TGTACCAGCAGTTTAGCAGGGGGACGCGGGAGGGCCTACGAGCAGTACTTC.

There are many counts of this clonotype. The chain is built from TRBV7-9 and TRBJ1-1; D is uncertain. This CDR3 has 12 amino acids. The V gene's germline CDR1 is SEHNR and CDR2 FQNEAQ (reference sequence). V lost 7 bases and J lost 5, with 11 bases in between. CDR3 sequence reads: CASNIVGTEAFF. CDR3 DNA: TGTGCCAGCAACATTGTCGGGACTGAAGCTTTCTTT.

The chain carries TRBV5-1 and TRBJ2-5, with D perhaps matching TRBD1 (6 bases). Trimming pared 0 bases from V and 1 base from J, leaving 13 bases between. This CDR3 region has 16 residues. Germline CDR1 reads SGHRS; CDR2 reads YFSETQ. The CDR3 here is CASSLEVDRSQETQYF. For the CDR3, the DNA is TGCGCCAGCAGCTTGGAAGTTGACAGGAGCCAAGAGACCCAGTACTTC.

This clonotype was counted ten times or more. The CDR3, as DNA: TGCGCCAGCAGCGTCGGACAGGGGGGGACCCAGTACTTC. Translating gives CASSVGQGGTQYF. The chain carries TRBV5-1 and TRBJ2-5; 10 nucleotides agree with TRBD1. V was pared by 4 bases and J by 7 bases, with 4 bases of the junction left unmatched. Per the germline V gene, CDR1 is SGHRS and CDR2 is YFSETQ. There are 13 residues in the CDR3.

This clonotype was seen only a few times. The chain has TRBV20-1 and TRBJ2-7, with 14 bases that match TRBD2. CDR1 is DFQATT and CDR2 is SNEGSKA in the germline V gene (reference sequence). CDR3 size: 15 residues. The junction had 5 bases not matched to a gene; V was cut back by 0 bases and J by 7 bases. CDR3 DNA: TGCAGTGCTAGAGACCAGACTAGCGGGGGGGATGAGCAGTACTTC. Its translation: CSARDQTSGGDEQYF.

About this clonotype: Just one base apart from a much larger clone, this may be a read error. The V and J genes are TRBV20-1 and TRBJ2-7; perhaps TRBD2 as D (5 bases). CDR3 size: 15 residues. Per germline, CDR1 DFQATT and CDR2 SNEGSKA (reference sequence). CDR3 sequence (DNA): TGCAGTGCTAGAACCAGCCGGGGAGCCTCATACGAGCAGAACTTC. It encodes CSARTSRGASYEQNF.

In its sample, this clonotype was seen many times. This chain joins TRBV12-3 or TRBV12-4 and TRBJ2-1; D is unclear. The CDR3 is 11 amino acids. V lost 3 bases, J lost 10 bases, and 7 bases lay in between. The CDR3 spells CASSFRFEQFF. Written as DNA, the CDR3 is TGTGCCAGCAGTTTTAGGTTCGAGCAGTTCTTC.

As regards this clonotype: This may be a read error: a much more frequent sequence differs by one nucleotide. The J gene is TRBJ2-1, the V gene TRBV20-1; D unclear. The V gene lost 3 bases and the J gene lost 12 bases, with 12 bases spanning the gap. Germline-derived CDR1 and CDR2 are DFQATT and SNEGSKA (reference sequence). The CDR3 length is 11 residues. This CDR3 is CSASPAGVQFF. CDR3 DNA sequence: TGCAGTGCTAGCCCAGCAGGAGTGCAGTTCTTC.

This clonotype was seen ten or more times. The genes are TRBV5-1 and TRBJ2-1, with 7 bases aligning to TRBD1. CDR1 and CDR2 (germline): SGHRS, YFSETQ. The CDR3 spans 16 residues. The trim removed 5 bases at V and 2 bases at J, leaving 10 bases unmatched. CDR3 amino acids: CASRRRGPSPYNEQFF. The CDR3 coding sequence is TGCGCCAGCAGGAGAAGGGGGCCCTCTCCCTACAATGAGCAGTTCTTC.

The chain is built from TRBV7-9 and TRBJ1-1; perhaps TRBD1 as D (5 bases). This CDR3 contains 15 residues. With 0 bases removed from V and 0 bases from J, the gap between germline ends came to 8 bases. CDR1 and CDR2 (germline): SEHNR, FQNEAQ (reference sequence). The CDR3 DNA is TGTGCCAGCAGCTTAGCGGGGGACCTGAACACTGAAGCTTTCTTT. This translates into CASSLAGDLNTEAFF.

This clonotype was counted many times. The chain recombines TRBV6-5 with TRBJ1-5, with D uncertain. The V end lost 2 bases, the J end lost 2 bases, and 10 bases lay between the germline ends. There are 15 residues in the CDR3. In germline, CDR1 is MNHEY, CDR2 SVGAGI. The CDR3 reads CASSYRGFGNQPQHF. In DNA, the CDR3 is TGTGCCAGCAGTTACCGGGGATTTGGCAATCAGCCCCAGCATTTT.

Regarding this clonotype: Given a much more abundant clone one base away, this may be a read error. This chain joins TRBV4-1 and TRBJ2-3; tentatively, D is TRBD2 (6 bases). In germline, CDR1 is MGHRA, CDR2 YSYEKL. This CDR3 is 14 amino acids long. Trimming took off 3 bases at V and 1 base at J, with 8 bases between the two ends. CDR3 sequence reads: CASSQSGGTDTQYF. The CDR3 DNA follows: TGCGCCAGCAGCCAGTCGGGGGGCACAGATACGCAGTATTTT.